These 26 T cell receptor beta chains share one sample of origin, sequenced in a study of early T cells in non-severe SARS-CoV-2 infection. A single record per CDR3 protein comes from TCRdb applying MiXCR to the 5' RACE reads. Of tens of thousands of distinct CDR3 sequences listed, 8% to 13% were seen once; the top ten hold just over 4.5%. Sequencing was performed on whole blood. These receptors all come from an adult who was a healthcare worker with PCR-confirmed SARS-CoV-2 infection or an uninfected control (not recorded which).

This clonotype was recorded at least ten times. The chain recombines TRBV11-2 with TRBJ2-5; D not certain. CDR3 length equals 15 residues. Trimming pared 5 bases from V and 2 bases from J, leaving 15 bases between. Per germline, CDR1 SGHAT and CDR2 FQNNGV. The CDR3 reads CASSPEVYSQETQYF. CDR3 bases: TGTGCCAGCAGCCCCGAGGTCTACTCACAAGAGACCCAGTACTTC. The full variable domain, its missing parts supplied by reference TRBV11-2 and TRBJ2-5, is EAGVAQSPRYKIIEKRQSVAFWCNPISGHATLYWYQQILGQGPKLLIQFQNNGVVDDSQLPKDRFSAERLKGVDSTLKIQPAKLEDSAVYLCASSPEVYSQETQYFGPGTRLLVL.

Only a few counts were recorded for this clonotype. The chain couples TRBV12-3 or TRBV12-4 to TRBJ2-7; D call uncertain. Between the trimmed V and J ends, which lost 1 base and 2 bases, there was a span of 12 bases. CDR3 length: 15 amino acids. The CDR3 DNA reads TGTGCCAGCAGTTTAGTCTCAGAAATAACCTACGAGCAGTACTTC. Translation: CASSLVSEITYEQYF.

To note about this clonotype: A read error may account for a junction end that differs from germline. This chain uses TRBV7-7 with TRBJ2-1, with a possible D match to TRBD2 (5 bases). This CDR3 is built from 13 residues. Looked up from germline, CDR1 is SSHAT and CDR2 is FNYEAQ (reference sequence). The CDR3 here is CASSLGLADGQFF. The CDR3 DNA sequence: TGTGCTAGCAGCTTAGGGCTAGCCGATGGGCAGTTCTTC.

This clonotype was seen many times. The rearrangement links TRBV10-3 to TRBJ2-7; TRBD2 might be the D (7 bases). V lost 6 bases and J 7 bases, leaving 22 bases between the germline ends. The CDR3 contains 15 residues. From germline, CDR1 is ENHRY and CDR2 SYGVKD. The CDR3 is CAISAGAGWYVEQYF. The DNA of the CDR3 is TGTGCCATCAGCGCGGGGGCTGGTTGGTACGTGGAGCAGTACTTC.

This clonotype was seen at least ten times. The chain recombines TRBV3-1 with TRBJ2-7; 7 positions agree with TRBD2. This CDR3 region has 14 residues. Losses at the gene ends were 1 base for V and 4 bases for J; bases not matched to a gene: 4. In germline, CDR1 is LGHDT, CDR2 YNNKEL (reference sequence). The CDR3 is CASSQGRERYEQYF. In DNA, the CDR3 is TGTGCCAGCAGCCAAGGGCGGGAGAGATACGAGCAGTACTTC.

There are many counts of this clonotype. The gene calls are TRBV6-2 or TRBV6-3 and TRBJ2-3, with TRBD1 matching 12 bases. There are 22 residues in the CDR3. The germline CDR1 and CDR2 sequences are MNHEY and SVGEGT. V shed 2 bases, J shed 5 bases, and the junction held 23 bases outside the gene matches. The chain's CDR3 is CASSYRDRGQEREISPQDTQYF. The CDR3 coding sequence is TGTGCCAGCAGTTACCGGGACAGGGGGCAAGAGCGGGAGATCTCCCCCCAAGATACGCAGTATTTT.

This clonotype has a count of ten or more. The chain has TRBV5-6 and TRBJ2-3, with a tentative D call TRBD1 (6 bases). CDR3 length: 16 residues. Trimming took off 2 bases at V and 0 bases at J, with 13 bases between the two ends. CDR1 is SGHDT and CDR2 is YYEEEE in the germline V gene. CDR3 sequence: CASSLSLTGSTDTQYF. The CDR3 DNA is TGTGCCAGCAGCTTATCCTTGACAGGCAGCACAGATACGCAGTATTTT.

This clonotype was found many times. The chain employs TRBV24-1 and TRBJ2-1; D gene ambiguous. Germline CDR1 and CDR2: KGHDR and SFDVKD. Deletions cut 2 bases from V and 3 bases from J, with 4 bases between. The CDR3 is 13 residues long. CDR3 DNA sequence: TGTGCCACCAGTGATTCGTACTACAATGAGCAGTTCTTC. Encoded protein: CATSDSYYNEQFF.

The chain links TRBV20-1 to TRBJ2-7, with TRBD2 matching over 8 bases. The CDR3 has 13 amino acids. With 6 bases clipped from V and 3 bases from J, the junction kept 7 bases outside the gene matches. Germline CDR1 reads DFQATT; CDR2 reads SNEGSKA (reference sequence). The CDR3 region is CSATSGRNYEQYF. The CDR3 DNA is TGCAGTGCAACTAGCGGAAGGAACTACGAGCAGTACTTC.

The V and J genes are TRBV2 and TRBJ2-3, with a tentative D call TRBD1 (6 bases). V was pared by 5 bases and J by 1 base, with 10 bases between. CDR3 length equals 14 residues. Germline V gives CDR1 SNHLY, CDR2 FYNNEI. In DNA, the CDR3 is TGTGCCAGCAGTCACAGGGCCCGCACAGATACGCAGTATTTT. It codes for CASSHRARTDTQYF.

This clonotype appeared a few times. V usage is TRBV5-1 and J usage is TRBJ2-7; the D is unclear. CDR1 and CDR2 from the germline V gene are SGHRS and YFSETQ. The CDR3 has 13 residues. V shed 3 bases and J shed 4 bases, with 11 bases lying between them. CDR3 nucleotide sequence: TGCGCCAGCAGCTCCGGACCTGGTTACGAGCAGTACTTC. Residues: CASSSGPGYEQYF.

This clonotype was seen more than once but under ten times. The chain couples TRBV7-3 to TRBJ2-2, with D maybe TRBD2 (6 bases). Between the trimmed V and J ends, which lost 1 base and 4 bases, there was a span of 10 bases. Germline values: CDR1 SGHTA, CDR2 FQGTGA. The CDR3 runs to 15 residues. CDR3 protein: CASSLMASVTGELFF. The CDR3 bases are TGTGCCAGCAGCTTAATGGCTAGCGTCACCGGGGAGCTGTTTTTT.

Turning to this clonotype: At one end the junction does not follow the germline gene, possibly because of a read error. This chain uses TRBV12-3 or TRBV12-4 with TRBJ2-2; D is undetermined. The CDR3 totals 12 residues. Here the CDR3 reads CASRTNSGELFF. The CDR3 DNA is TGTGCCAGCAGGACGAACAGCGGGGAGCTGTTTTTT.

The sample holds many counts of this clonotype. The chain employs TRBV29-1 and TRBJ2-7, with D tentatively TRBD2 (6 bases). V was cut by 5 bases and J by 0 bases, with 11 bases left in between. The CDR3 spans 13 residues. Germline CDR1 is SQVTM and CDR2 is ANQGSEA. CDR3 bases: TGCAGCGTTATAGCGGATAGCTCCTACGAGCAGTACTTC. As protein: CSVIADSSYEQYF.

The chain employs TRBV5-6 and TRBJ1-4, with 9 bases matching TRBD1. With 0 bases clipped from V and 8 bases from J, the junction kept 5 bases outside the gene matches. Germline loops: CDR1 SGHDT, CDR2 YYEEEE. CDR3 length: 15 amino acids. CDR3 amino acids: CASSLAGQGTEKLFF. As DNA, the CDR3 is TGTGCCAGCAGCTTGGCGGGACAGGGAACGGAAAAACTGTTTTTT.

This clonotype was recorded a few times. The chain carries TRBV20-1 and TRBJ2-7; possibly TRBD2 for D (5 bases). Germline CDR1 DFQATT, CDR2 SNEGSKA (reference sequence). Trimming took 1 base from V and 6 from J, leaving 16 bases between them. CDR3 size: 14 residues. The CDR3 sequence is CSARAPRDVSEQYF. DNA for the CDR3: TGCAGTGCTAGAGCCCCCCGGGATGTCTCCGAGCAGTACTTC.

The chain couples TRBV29-1 to TRBJ1-1; D gene uncertain. This CDR3 is 13 amino acids long. V dropped 6 bases and J dropped 0 bases, with 11 bases sitting between them. Germline V gives CDR1 SQVTM, CDR2 ANQGSEA. The CDR3 region has the DNA TGCAGCGTCAGAGGAAATATGAACACTGAAGCTTTCTTT. Encoded protein: CSVRGNMNTEAFF.

This clonotype came up many times. This rearrangement joins TRBV6-1 to TRBJ1-5, with unresolved D. This CDR3 region has 11 residues. V was pared by 3 bases and J by 7 bases, with 4 bases between. Germline V gene sequence: CDR1 MNHNS, CDR2 SASEGT. In DNA form, the CDR3 reads TGTGCCAGCAGTGACCAACAGCCCCAGCATTTT. Protein sequence: CASSDQQPQHF.

This clonotype has a count of ten or more. CDR3 coding DNA: TGTGCCAGCAGCTACCGACTAGCGGGACTCTACGAGCAGTACTTC. This codes for CASSYRLAGLYEQYF. The chain employs TRBV7-3 and TRBJ2-7; 11 bases are a match to TRBD2. V lost 4 bases to trimming and J lost 3 bases; unmatched junction nucleotides: 5. CDR1 SGHTA and CDR2 FQGTGA come from the germline V gene. The CDR3 has 15 residues.

The chain carries TRBV3-1 and TRBJ2-1, with 9 bases lining up with TRBD2. With V trimmed by 4 bases and J by 9 bases, 13 bases remained unmatched. The length of the CDR3 is 16 residues. The germline V gene encodes CDR1 LGHDT and CDR2 YNNKEL (reference sequence). The DNA for the CDR3 is TGTGCCAGCAGCCGAGCTATGTGGCGGGGGGGCGGTGAGCAGTTCTTC. It encodes CASSRAMWRGGGEQFF.

This clonotype has a count of ten or more. The chain links TRBV7-2 to TRBJ2-2, with TRBD1 as a possible D gene (5 bases). The V end lost 5 bases, the J end lost 4 bases, and 17 bases lay between the germline ends. Germline-derived CDR1 and CDR2 are SGHTA and FQGNSA. The CDR3 consists of 16 residues. This chain's CDR3 is CASSAQMGPVTGELFF. As DNA, the CDR3 is TGTGCCAGCAGCGCTCAAATGGGGCCAGTCACCGGGGAGCTGTTTTTT. Full variable domain (remainder filled in from reference TRBV7-2 and TRBJ2-2): GAGVSQSPSNKVTEKGKDVELRCDPISGHTALYWYRQSLGQGLEFLIYFQGNSAPDKSGLPSDRFSAERTGGSVSTLTIQRTQQEDSAVYLCASSAQMGPVTGELFFGEGSRLTVL.

This clonotype has ten or more counts. V gene TRBV29-1 combines with J gene TRBJ2-1; D remains ambiguous. Germline CDR1 SQVTM, CDR2 ANQGSEA. This CDR3 region has 10 residues. Between the trimmed V and J ends, which lost 4 bases and 9 bases, there was a span of 7 bases. The CDR3, as DNA: TGCAGCGTTGCCGGAGCTGAGCAGTTCTTC. Amino acids: CSVAGAEQFF.

This clonotype was counted only a few times. The gene calls are TRBV13 and TRBJ2-5; the D gene is possibly TRBD2 (5 bases). Trimming removed 1 base from V and 0 bases from J, with 12 bases in between. The CDR3 consists of 16 residues. Germline values: CDR1 PRHDT, CDR2 FYEKMQ (reference sequence). This CDR3 reads CASSLARGPDQETQYF. The CDR3 nucleotides read TGTGCCAGCAGCTTAGCGAGAGGGCCAGACCAAGAGACCCAGTACTTC.

This clonotype came up a few times. The chain couples TRBV20-1 to TRBJ2-5; tentatively, D is TRBD1 or TRBD2 (5 bases each). The CDR3 sequence is 18 residues long. Trimming removed 0 bases at V and 2 bases at J, with 22 bases between. Per germline, CDR1 DFQATT and CDR2 SNEGSKA (reference sequence). The CDR3 protein is CSARDWGGLGHFQETQYF. In nucleotides, the CDR3 is TGCAGTGCTAGAGATTGGGGCGGGTTAGGACACTTTCAAGAGACCCAGTACTTC.

The chain is built from TRBV12-3 or TRBV12-4 and TRBJ2-1; no definite D call. Trimming took 4 bases from V and 7 from J, leaving 14 bases between them. This CDR3 comprises 14 residues. CDR3 protein: CASSYFGQVNEQFF. The CDR3 coding sequence is TGTGCCAGCAGTTACTTTGGGCAGGTGAATGAGCAGTTCTTC.

Many counts were recorded for this clonotype. The chain joins TRBV11-3 to TRBJ1-1; D gene unclear. Germline V CDR1 and CDR2: SGHNT, YENEEA. This CDR3 has 12 amino acids. Trimming pared 5 bases from V and 11 bases from J, leaving 15 bases between. The CDR3 reads CASSTRKGDAFF. Written as DNA, the CDR3 is TGTGCCAGCAGCACCCGCAAGGGTGATGCTTTCTTT. Complete variable domain (other parts from reference TRBV11-3 and TRBJ1-1): EAGVVQSPRYKIIEKKQPVAFWCNPISGHNTLYWYLQNLGQGPELLIRYENEEAVDDSQLPKDRFSAERLKGVDSTLKIQPAELGDSAVYLCASSTRKGDAFFGQGTRLTVV.